One sample yielded the 12 T cell receptor beta chains listed below, sequenced in a study of sequential checkpoint blockade in melanoma. Treatment here: randomized to nivolumab then ipilimumab (arm A) or the reverse (arm B). Profiling relied on immunoSEQ multiplex PCR, and the TCRdb table lists in-frame clones only, not all of them. The sample contains roughly 5,400 clones, about 26% of which appear only once. The sample was tumor tissue (inferred from file names), taken from a patient given nivolumab and ipilimumab in sequence. Receptor source: a human donor with melanoma.

This clone was counted only a few times. The chain employs TRBV1 and TRBJ2-1; the table names TRBD2, a call not compared with the DNA. TRBV1 is flagged as a pseudogene. The CDR3 spans 17 residues. The CDR3 is CTSSQVPAGESYNEQFF. Written as DNA, the CDR3 is TGCACCAGCAGCCAAGTACCAGCGGGAGAATCCTACAATGAGCAGTTCTTC.

This clone has more than one count but fewer than ten. The CDR3 region has the DNA TGCGCCAGCAGCTCGGCGGGACAGGGTTTCGGCTACACCTTC. Translation: CASSSAGQGFGYTF. This chain uses TRBV5-1 with TRBJ1-2; 9 nucleotides align to TRBD1. This CDR3 spans 14 amino acids. Unmatched junction bases numbered 8, after V lost 3 bases and J lost 8 bases. Germline loops: CDR1 SGHRS, CDR2 YFSETQ.

The chain carries TRBV19 and TRBJ2-7; 11 nucleotides align to TRBD2. V dropped 5 bases and J dropped 2; count of bases not matched to a gene: 5. The germline CDR1 and CDR2 sequences are LNHDA and SQIVND (reference sequence). CDR3 length equals 15 residues. CDR3 sequence reads: CASSRSGRGPYEQYF. The CDR3 bases are TGTGCCAGTAGTCGTAGCGGGAGGGGGCCCTACGAGCAGTACTTC.

Sample share makes this clone medium-sized. The chain is built from TRBV6-8 and TRBJ1-3; 8 bases align to TRBD1. CDR1 is MNHGY, CDR2 SAAAGT, per germline. V lost 6 bases, J lost 0 bases, and 4 bases stayed unmatched. CDR3 size: 15 residues. The CDR3 reads CASSAGGLSGNTIYF. In nucleotides, the CDR3 is TGTGCCAGCAGCGCAGGGGGCCTCTCTGGAAACACCATATATTTT.

This clone occurred a few times. This sequence joins TRBV6-8 and TRBJ1-5; D is possibly TRBD1 (5 bases). This CDR3 has 13 amino acids. With 6 bases removed from V and 4 bases from J, the gap between germline ends came to 10 bases. Germline CDR1 and CDR2: MNHGY and SAAAGT. The CDR3 region has the DNA TGTGCCAGCAGACAGGACAAGAATCAGCCCCAGCATTTT. Its protein is CASRQDKNQPQHF.

This clone was seen ten or more times. The chain joins TRBV11-3 to TRBJ1-2; 10 bases align to TRBD1. CDR3 length equals 15 residues. Trimming cost V 4 bases and J 7 bases; bases outside gene matches: 9. From germline, CDR1 is SGHNT and CDR2 YENEEA. CDR3 DNA: TGTGCCAGCAGCTGGGCCGGGACAGGGGCCGCTGGCTACACCTTC. Protein product: CASSWAGTGAAGYTF.

CDR3 nucleotide sequence: TGTGCCAGCAGCCCTCGGACAGGGCTTCCCTACGAGCAGTACTTC. Its translation is CASSPRTGLPYEQYF. This chain links TRBV9 with TRBJ2-7; 8 nucleotides agree with TRBD1. The CDR3 spans 15 residues. Germline V CDR1 and CDR2: SGDLS, YYNGEE. J lost 2 bases, V lost 4 bases, and 8 bases had no gene match.

This chain links TRBV18 with TRBJ1-1, with D possibly being TRBD1 (5 bases). V gave up 1 base and J gave up 1 base, with 13 bases separating them. Per germline, CDR1 KGHSH and CDR2 LQKENI. The CDR3 is 16 residues long. In DNA form, the CDR3 reads TGTGCCAGCTCACCACGGGCGAACGGACAGAACACTGAAGCTTTCTTT. Translating it yields CASSPRANGQNTEAFF.

V gene TRBV11-3 combines with J gene TRBJ2-3, with TRBD1 matching over 8 bases. J lost 0 bases, V lost 4 bases, and 6 bases had no gene match. The germline V gene has CDR1 SGHNT and CDR2 YENEEA. The length of the CDR3 is 16 residues. CDR3 DNA: TGTGCCAGCAGCTCGACCGACAGGGGAAGCACAGATACGCAGTATTTT. Amino acids: CASSSTDRGSTDTQYF. The variable domain in full, completed from reference TRBV11-3 and TRBJ2-3, reads EAGVVQSPRYKIIEKKQPVAFWCNPISGHNTLYWYLQNLGQGPELLIRYENEEAVDDSQLPKDRFSAERLKGVDSTLKIQPAELGDSAVYLCASSSTDRGSTDTQYFGPGTRLTVL.

The table lists this clone with a few counts. The chain has TRBV6-8 and TRBJ1-1, with TRBD1 matching 7 bases. J lost 4 bases, V lost 5 bases, and 7 bases had no gene match. The V gene's germline CDR1 is MNHGY and CDR2 SAAAGT. This CDR3 is 14 amino acids long. Here the CDR3 reads CASSRQGGITEAFF. The CDR3 DNA sequence: TGTGCCAGCAGTCGACAGGGAGGGATCACTGAAGCTTTCTTT.

This chain links TRBV7-6 with TRBJ2-3, with 9 bases identical to TRBD2. CDR3 length: 16 amino acids. Germline lookup yields CDR1 SGHVS and CDR2 FNYEAQ. The V segment lost 4 bases and the J segment 2 bases; nucleotides outside the gene matches: 7. The DNA for the CDR3 is TGTGCCAGCAGCTACGACCCTAGCGGGAACACAGATACGCAGTATTTT. The encoded protein is CASSYDPSGNTDTQYF. The full variable domain, rest sourced from reference TRBV7-6 and TRBJ2-3, is GAGVSQSPRYKVTKRGQDVALRCDPISGHVSLYWYRQALGQGPEFLTYFNYEAQQDKSGLPNDRFSAERPEGSISTLTIQRTEQRDSAMYRCASSYDPSGNTDTQYFGPGTRLTVL.

This clone appeared a few times. The CDR3 here is CASRGTGVTGELFF. The CDR3 coding sequence is TGTGCCAGCAGGGGGACAGGGGTCACCGGGGAGCTGTTTTTT. The V gene is TRBV6-8, the J gene TRBJ2-2; 10 bases are shared with TRBD1. V trimming: 6 bases; J trimming: 4 bases; junction bases outside the gene matches: 2. The CDR3 has 14 amino acids. CDR1 is MNHGY, CDR2 SAAAGT, per germline.